The sequence of this T cell receptor beta chain was determined in a study of CD8+ T cells in alopecia areata. Study details: A regimen of oral tofacitinib, 5 to 10 mg twice daily, was given to treated patients. Study-level results: Resident alphabeta T cells of normal skin are also sequenced in scalp samples. Higher clonality was seen in lesional scalp than in normal scalp, especially in alopecia totalis/universalis.

In each case, RNA was isolated and then reverse transcribed into cDNA as the sequencing template. Generated by immunoSEQ multiplex PCR, the TCRdb table keeps only in-frame clones and is missing some. In the table there are 150,000 or so clones, 85% to 90% of which are singletons. Collected material from alopecia areata patients comprised lesional scalp punch biopsies and peripheral blood. On this clone itself: What it binds is not known.

The material was CD8+ T cells sorted from blood, obtained at week 0. The TCR comes from a human donor with alopecia areata.

Here the CDR3 reads CASSPPTGIGTGELFF. The CDR3 bases are TGTGCCAGCAGCCCACCGACAGGGATCGGAACCGGGGAGCTGTTTTTT. The rearrangement uses TRBV9 and TRBJ2-2, with 7 bases that match TRBD1. CDR1 and CDR2 from the germline V gene are SGDLS and YYNGEE. The CDR3 runs 16 residues. V gave up 4 bases and J gave up 5 bases; unmatched junction bases: 11.